This TCR beta chain was recorded in a study of cytomegalovirus exposure and HLA in healthy donors. Amplification used 60 Vbeta primers and 13 Jbeta primers. Using immunoSEQ multiplex PCR, the repertoire was profiled, and TCRdb retains in-frame clones only, with some absent. Among around 150,000 clones listed, over 60% were seen once. Per the germline V gene, CDR1 is MNHEY and CDR2 is SVGAGI. The V and J ends lost 6 bases and 6 bases respectively, with 15 bases between them. The CDR3 loop spans 15 amino acids. Regarding this clone: Its antigen is unidentified.

General study results and limits: Indistinguishable V segments, including TRBV6-2 and TRBV6-3, were excluded. Cytomegalovirus association was assigned to around 150 TCR beta chains.

The sample taken for sequencing was PBMCs. The chain employs TRBV6-5 and TRBJ1-6; tentative D call: TRBD1 (5 bases). The receptor comes from a man aged 50-60 years in good health and CMV-seropositive. The CDR3 here is CASRLGGRRNSPLHF. Written as DNA, the CDR3 is TGTGCCAGCAGACTCGGGGGAAGACGTAATTCACCCCTCCACTTT.